This T cell receptor beta chain was profiled in a study of CD8+ T cells in alopecia areata. Findings and limits, study-wide: It was lesional scalp, especially alopecia totalis/universalis, that showed higher clonality than normal scalp. Given one nonresponder, whether baseline CD8+ expansion relates to response remains uncertain.

cDNA prepared by RNA extraction and subsequent reverse transcription served as the template for sequencing. Clones were sequenced by immunoSEQ multiplex PCR, and TCRdb holds only the in-frame ones, with some missing. The sample records nearly 200,000 clones, 58% being singletons. After removal of 5 bases from V and 5 bases from J, the junction contained 14 bases not matched to a gene. The CDR3 runs 16 residues. Germline V gene data show CDR1 as SGHTA and CDR2 as FQGTGA. Treatment specified: oral pan-JAK inhibitor, 5-10 mg twice daily. Concerning this clone: Its antigen is currently unknown.

Sequencing was performed on CD4+ T cells sorted from blood, taken at week 24, from a patient treated with tofacitinib. The sequence derives from a human donor with alopecia areata. The chain uses TRBV7-3 and TRBJ2-5; 7 nucleotides align to TRBD2. The CDR3 region has the DNA TGTGCCAGCAGCCGGGGGATTACTAGCGACGGCGAGACCCAGTACTTC. Residues: CASSRGITSDGETQYF.